Each of the 25 T cell receptor beta chains below was sequenced from the same sample in a study of response to subunit inactivated influenza vaccine. TCRdb ran MiXCR on the RT-PCR reads and lists one entry per CDR3 protein. The sample lists about 500,000 distinct CDR3 sequences; under 8.5% were seen once. Sample: PBMCs from blood, taken 23 months after vaccination. These receptors all come from a man in his fifties or sixties who received an inactivated influenza vaccine.

This clonotype was recorded many times. The V gene is TRBV2, the J gene TRBJ2-3, with D uncertain. Germline V gene sequence: CDR1 SNHLY, CDR2 FYNNEI. The V end was cut by 2 bases, the J end by 4 bases, with 4 bases between. There are 12 residues in the CDR3. CDR3 nucleotides: TGTGCCAGCAGTGAATTCTCAGATACGCAGTATTTT. It translates to CASSEFSDTQYF.

V and J are TRBV6-5 and TRBJ2-7; 7 bases are a match to TRBD2. This CDR3 contains 15 residues. Trimming at V came to 4 bases and at J to 6 bases, leaving 12 bases not matched to a gene. The germline V gene encodes CDR1 MNHEY and CDR2 SVGAGI. The CDR3 loop is CASSSRRLAGREQYF. In DNA, the CDR3 is TGTGCCAGCAGTTCCCGGCGACTAGCCGGGCGCGAGCAGTACTTC.

V is TRBV3-1 and J is TRBJ1-1; the D is unclear. The V end lost 1 base, the J end lost 5 bases, and 14 bases lay between the germline ends. CDR3 length: 15 amino acids. CDR1 LGHDT and CDR2 YNNKEL come from the germline V gene (reference sequence). CDR3 coding DNA: TGTGCCAGCAGCCAAGGGGCCAGGTCACATACTGAAGCTTTCTTT. Its protein is CASSQGARSHTEAFF. Looking up the rest from reference TRBV3-1 and TRBJ1-1 gives the full variable domain: DTAVSQTPKYLVTQMGNDKSIKCEQNLGHDTMYWYKQDSKKFLKIMFSYNNKELIINETVPNRFSPKSPDKAHLNLHINSLELGDSAVYFCASSQGARSHTEAFFGQGTRLTVV.

The chain carries TRBV29-1 and TRBJ2-2; D unclear. The CDR3 extends over 12 amino acids. V was shortened by 3 bases and J by 4 bases, with 6 bases between the two germline ends. Per the germline V gene, CDR1 is SQVTM and CDR2 is ANQGSEA. The CDR3 region is CSVDPGTGELFF. CDR3 sequence (DNA): TGCAGCGTTGACCCGGGCACCGGGGAGCTGTTTTTT.

A few counts support this clonotype. V and J are TRBV7-8 and TRBJ2-1; possibly TRBD2 for D (6 bases). The germline V gene encodes CDR1 SGHVS and CDR2 FQNEAQ. Trimming cost V 5 bases and J 6 bases, with 20 bases left between them. This CDR3 is built from 16 residues. CDR3 sequence (DNA): TGTGCCAGCAGCCCAATATCGGGGGTCGGGGGCAATGAGCAGTTCTTC. Its protein is CASSPISGVGGNEQFF.

The chain carries TRBV12-3 or TRBV12-4 and TRBJ1-6, with D uncertain. The V and J ends lost 7 bases and 9 bases respectively, with 13 bases between them. The CDR3 runs to 13 residues. The CDR3 loop reads CASTPLQSSPLHF. CDR3 nucleotides: TGTGCCAGCACCCCGCTTCAGAGTTCACCCCTCCACTTT.

V is TRBV6-5 and J is TRBJ2-7; 7 nucleotides agree with TRBD2. Unmatched junction bases numbered 2, after V lost 0 bases and J lost 0 bases. The CDR3 runs 15 residues. CDR1 is MNHEY, CDR2 SVGAGI, per germline. This CDR3 is CASSYSGRGSYEQYF. CDR3 in DNA: TGTGCCAGCAGTTACTCGGGGAGGGGCTCCTACGAGCAGTACTTC.

The rearrangement uses TRBV12-3 or TRBV12-4 and TRBJ2-5, with no clear D. The CDR3 totals 12 residues. Trimming removed 6 bases from V and 5 bases from J, with 10 bases in between. Here the CDR3 DNA reads TGTGCCAGCAGCTCCTTAAGGGAGACCCAGTACTTC. This sequence encodes CASSSLRETQYF.

A few counts support this clonotype. V gene TRBV6-2 or TRBV6-3 combines with J gene TRBJ1-2, with 9 bases fitting TRBD1. This CDR3 has 16 residues. Germline CDR1 is MNHEY and CDR2 is SVGEGT. With 2 bases clipped from V and 6 bases from J, the junction kept 10 bases outside the gene matches. The CDR3 DNA reads TGTGCCAGCAGTTACCTCATACCCAGGACAGGGGATGGCTACACCTTC. Protein sequence: CASSYLIPRTGDGYTF.

This clonotype was seen a handful of times. V and J are TRBV3-1 and TRBJ2-1; D uncertain. Germline loops: CDR1 LGHDT, CDR2 YNNKEL (reference sequence). The CDR3 extends over 13 amino acids. V was shortened by 1 base and J by 9 bases, with 10 bases between the two germline ends. The chain's CDR3 is CASSQVQTGEQFF. DNA of the CDR3: TGTGCCAGCAGCCAAGTCCAGACTGGTGAGCAGTTCTTC.

This sequence joins TRBV20-1 and TRBJ2-3; 11 nucleotides agree with TRBD2. Germline V CDR1 and CDR2: DFQATT, SNEGSKA (reference sequence). The J segment lost 6 bases and the V segment lost 0 bases, leaving 11 bases of the junction unmatched. The CDR3 spans 17 residues. In nucleotides, the CDR3 is TGCAGTGCTAGAGATCATCCGGGACTAGCGGAAGGTGATACGCAGTATTTT. The encoded protein is CSARDHPGLAEGDTQYF.

In its sample, this clonotype was seen many times. This chain uses TRBV4-3 with TRBJ1-6; D unresolved. CDR1 is LGHNA and CDR2 is YSLEER in the germline V gene. CDR3 length: 16 residues. Trimming removed 0 bases from V and 4 bases from J, with 10 bases in between. CDR3 bases: TGCGCCAGCAGCCAAGATTCGGACGGTTATAATTCACCCCTCCACTTT. Translated: CASSQDSDGYNSPLHF.

The chain combines TRBV19 with TRBJ2-7; D might be TRBD1 or TRBD2, each matching 5 bases. This CDR3 is 14 amino acids long. The V end lost 5 bases, the J end lost 3 bases, and 14 bases lay between the germline ends. Germline V gene data show CDR1 as LNHDA and CDR2 as SQIVND (reference sequence). For the CDR3, the DNA is TGTGCCAGTAGTGAGGCTTCGGGGCGCTACGAGCAGTACTTC. It specifies CASSEASGRYEQYF.

This chain uses TRBV7-2 with TRBJ1-1; 7 bases agree with TRBD1. The CDR3 consists of 14 residues. The V segment lost 8 bases and the J segment 0 bases; nucleotides outside the gene matches: 6. Per germline, CDR1 SGHTA and CDR2 FQGNSA. This CDR3 reads CASAPQGVNTEAFF. As DNA, the CDR3 is TGTGCCAGCGCCCCCCAGGGGGTGAACACTGAAGCTTTCTTT. Full variable domain (remainder filled in from reference TRBV7-2 and TRBJ1-1): GAGVSQSPSNKVTEKGKDVELRCDPISGHTALYWYRQSLGQGLEFLIYFQGNSAPDKSGLPSDRFSAERTGGSVSTLTIQRTQQEDSAVYLCASAPQGVNTEAFFGQGTRLTVV.

The sample holds a few counts of this clonotype. The chain has TRBV20-1 and TRBJ2-7, with 14 bases matching TRBD2. Losses at the gene ends were 3 bases for V and 6 bases for J; bases not matched to a gene: 13. Germline assignment: CDR1 DFQATT and CDR2 SNEGSKA (reference sequence). CDR3 length: 17 residues. CDR3 bases: TGCAGTGCTAGGACCGGGACTAGCGGGAGAGATATATTCGAGCAGTACTTC. The encoded protein is CSARTGTSGRDIFEQYF.

This clonotype was detected many times. V gene TRBV20-1 combines with J gene TRBJ2-3; 8 bases are shared with TRBD2. The CDR3 is 15 amino acids. Germline V gene lookup returns CDR1 DFQATT and CDR2 SNEGSKA (reference sequence). Unmatched junction bases numbered 13, after V lost 6 bases and J lost 5 bases. This CDR3 reads CSASQGAGGGDTQYF. The DNA of the CDR3 is TGCAGTGCGTCACAGGGTGCGGGAGGAGGAGATACGCAGTATTTT.

This clonotype was seen at least ten times. CDR3 DNA sequence: TGTGCCAGCAGCCTGCAGGGAAGTGAAGCTTTCTTT. It is translated as CASSLQGSEAFF. The chain combines TRBV7-9 with TRBJ1-1, with D perhaps matching TRBD1 (5 bases). The CDR3 runs 12 residues. Looked up from germline, CDR1 is SEHNR and CDR2 is FQNEAQ (reference sequence). Between the trimmed V and J ends, which lost 5 bases and 7 bases, there was a span of 11 bases. Looking up the rest from reference TRBV7-9 and TRBJ1-1 gives the full variable domain: DTGVSQNPRHKITKRGQNVTFRCDPISEHNRLYWYRQTLGQGPEFLTYFQNEAQLEKSRLLSDRFSAERPKGSFSTLEIQRTEQGDSAMYLCASSLQGSEAFFGQGTRLTVV.

On this clonotype itself: Relative to the germline gene, one junction end is altered; a read error may explain this. This rearrangement joins TRBV10-1 to TRBJ2-3; D is perhaps TRBD1 (6 bases). Germline V gene data show CDR1 as WNHNN and CDR2 as SYGVQD (reference sequence). This CDR3 has 14 residues. The CDR3 nucleotides read TGCGCCAGCAGTGTTGTCCGGGACACAAATACGCAGTATTTT. Residues: CASSVVRDTNTQYF.

This clonotype was recorded a few times. The chain has TRBV7-2 and TRBJ2-1; TRBD1 aligns across 7 bases. The CDR3 is 16 residues long. The germline gives CDR1 SGHTA, CDR2 FQGNSA. V lost 4 bases to trimming and J lost 3 bases; unmatched junction nucleotides: 9. CDR3 sequence reads: CASSSTDRWGYNEQFF. The CDR3 bases are TGTGCCAGCAGCTCCACGGACAGGTGGGGCTACAATGAGCAGTTCTTC.

This clonotype was seen many times. The chain employs TRBV7-2 and TRBJ2-7, with 7 nucleotides matching TRBD2. The CDR3 length is 16 residues. J gave up 1 base and V 5 bases, and 11 bases lay outside the gene matches. Germline CDR1 and CDR2: SGHTA and FQGNSA. The CDR3 DNA reads as TGTGCCAGCAGCCCACGTTTTTCTAGCGGTTCCTACGAGCAGTACTTC. Translating gives CASSPRFSSGSYEQYF.

A few counts support this clonotype. The V and J genes are TRBV5-1 and TRBJ1-3; 7 bases are shared with TRBD1. CDR3 length: 14 amino acids. Losses at the gene ends were 5 bases for V and 2 bases for J; bases not matched to a gene: 4. Germline V gene data show CDR1 as SGHRS and CDR2 as YFSETQ. CDR3 region: CASSRDRPGNTIYF. The DNA of the CDR3 is TGCGCCAGCAGTCGGGACAGACCTGGAAACACCATATATTTT.

The sample holds many counts of this clonotype. The chain couples TRBV4-3 to TRBJ2-7; 11 bases fit TRBD1. The V gene end was trimmed by 4 bases and the J gene end by 5 bases; junction bases not matched to a gene: 7. The germline CDR1 and CDR2 sequences are LGHNA and YSLEER. The CDR3 has 15 residues. The CDR3 sequence is CASSLRTGGFDEQYF. CDR3 nucleotides: TGCGCCAGCAGCCTTCGGACAGGGGGCTTTGACGAGCAGTACTTC.

The sample holds many counts of this clonotype. The J gene is TRBJ2-4, the V gene TRBV5-6; tentative D call: TRBD1 (6 bases). The V gene's germline CDR1 is SGHDT and CDR2 YYEEEE. Trimming took off 6 bases at V and 5 bases at J, with 9 bases between the two ends. The CDR3 consists of 12 residues. The CDR3 here is CASMGAENIQYF. The CDR3 region has the DNA TGTGCCAGCATGGGGGCTGAAAACATTCAGTACTTC.

The rearrangement joins TRBV5-1 to TRBJ2-5; perhaps TRBD2 as D (5 bases). The length of the CDR3 is 16 residues. CDR1 and CDR2 from the germline V gene are SGHRS and YFSETQ. The V gene lost 0 bases and the J gene lost 1 base, with 13 bases spanning the gap. CDR3 protein: CASSLGFSGSQETQYF. The CDR3 nucleotides read TGCGCCAGCAGCTTGGGGTTTTCGGGGTCCCAAGAGACCCAGTACTTC.

This clonotype was observed many times. V and J are TRBV28 and TRBJ2-7; 11 nucleotides line up with TRBD1. Germline CDR1 reads MDHEN; CDR2 reads SYDVKM. The CDR3 consists of 14 residues. With 2 bases clipped from V and 5 bases from J, the junction kept 2 bases outside the gene matches. CDR3 bases: TGTGCCAGCAGTTTAGGGGACAGGGGGAACGAGCAGTACTTC. This translates into CASSLGDRGNEQYF.